The 31 T cell receptor delta chains listed next were all sequenced from one sample in a study of gamma-delta T cells after stem cell transplantation (dated by TCRdb to between 2015 and 2016). Receptor libraries were prepared by RT-PCR. Instrument used: Illumina MiSeq. In TCRdb, clones were called once more from the public reads by CATT, and rows of identical DNA were later combined. A total of more than 4,500 delta-chain clones appear in this sample, approximately 1.8% of them only once. Approximately 19% of the sample lies in the top ten. Sequences were obtained from gamma-delta T cells. These receptors all stem from a human donor. It is not recorded whose cells these are; they may come from a transplant donor.

In its sample, this clone was seen a few times. The chain joins TRDV1 to TRDJ1; 7 bases match TRDD2. The CDR3 has 19 amino acids. V lost 3 bases, J lost 0 bases, and 16 bases stayed unmatched. CDR1 is TSWWSYY, CDR2 QGS, per germline. The CDR3 DNA follows: TGTGCTCTTGGGGATCTCGGCCTTCCTCCTGTACTGTACACCGATAAACTCATCTTT. Translation: CALGDLGLPPVLYTDKLIF.

By share of the sample, this clone is medium-sized. At the DNA level, this CDR3 is encoded by other sequences in the same sample as well. The chain uses TRDV2 and TRDJ1, with a tentative D call TRDD3 (6 bases). The CDR3 runs to 15 residues. V was shortened by 3 bases and J by 0 bases, with 13 bases between the two germline ends. The germline V gene has CDR1 GEAIGNYY and CDR2 EKD. Here the CDR3 reads CACDLLGPDTDKLIF. The DNA for the CDR3 is TGTGCCTGTGACCTACTGGGCCCTGACACCGATAAACTCATCTTT.

Concerning this clone: It differs at one base from a far larger clone, so likely a read error. The V and J genes are TRDV2 and TRDJ1; 8 bases are shared with TRDD3. In germline, CDR1 is GEAIGNYY, CDR2 EKD. The CDR3 is 20 amino acids. After removal of 0 bases from V and 0 bases from J, the junction contained 17 bases not matched to a gene. The CDR3 region has the DNA TGTGCCTGTGACACCGTACTGGGGGGTACGCGGGAGAAGTACACCGATAAACTCATCTTT. It translates to CACDTVLGGTREKYTDKLIF.

This clone appeared a few times. An end of the junction differs from the germline gene, which may be a read error. The V call is TRDV2, the J call TRDJ1; 13 bases are shared with TRDD3. The CDR3 sequence is 19 residues long. Germline CDR1 is GEAIGNYY and CDR2 is EKD. The CDR3 loop reads CACDLITGGYALYPVKPIF. The CDR3 DNA is TGTGCCTGTGACCTCATTACTGGGGGATACGCACTTTACCCCGTTAAACCCATCTTT.

This clone appeared a few times. This DNA's translation and the protein TCRdb lists, from a much larger clone, do not match at residue 2, likely due to a read error; the protein shown is translated from the DNA. CDR3 bases: TGTTCCTGTGACAATATTGGGGATCGCACCGATAAACTCATCTTT. Translation gives CSCDNIGDRTDKLIF. The V gene is TRDV2, the J gene TRDJ1, with D possibly being TRDD3 (6 bases). CDR3 length: 15 amino acids. The germline CDR1 and CDR2 sequences are GEAIGNYY and EKD.

With respect to this clone: The likely explanation is a read error, given a far larger clone one base away. Distinct nucleotide sequences in the sample also encode this CDR3. The chain recombines TRDV2 with TRDJ3, with D possibly matching TRDD3 (5 bases). The V gene's germline CDR1 is GEAIGNYY and CDR2 EKD. The CDR3 has 19 amino acids. V was shortened by 2 bases and J by 0 bases, with 16 bases between the two germline ends. The DNA for the CDR3 is TGTGCCTGTGACAAGCTGGGAGAGCCAAGCTCCTGGGACACCCGACAGATGTTTTTC. Translated, it gives CACDKLGEPSSWDTRQMFF.

Only a few counts were recorded for this clone. This DNA translates differently at residue 9 from the TCRdb protein, which is that of a much larger clone; a read error is likely, and the protein shown is the DNA's own translation. The V gene is TRDV2, the J gene TRDJ1, with D perhaps matching TRDD3 (6 bases). The CDR3 contains 15 residues. Germline CDR1 reads GEAIGNYY; CDR2 reads EKD. Trimming cost V 2 bases and J 0 bases, with 12 bases left between them. The CDR3 nucleotides read TGTGCCTGTGACAATATTGGGGATCACACCGATAAACTCATCTTT. Translated, it gives CACDNIGDHTDKLIF.

The V and J genes are TRDV2 and TRDJ1, with 8 bases fitting TRDD3. The CDR3 is 20 residues long. Trimming cost V 0 bases and J 9 bases; bases outside gene matches: 26. Germline values: CDR1 GEAIGNYY, CDR2 EKD. The CDR3 here is CACDTVPRLGVNPGGDELIF. CDR3 in DNA: TGTGCCTGTGACACCGTTCCCCGACTGGGGGTCAACCCGGGTGGGGACGAACTCATCTTT.

This clone has just a few counts. The rearrangement links TRDV2 to TRDJ1; 9 bases agree with TRDD3. Germline trimming cut 0 bases from V and 0 bases from J; bases unmatched to any gene: 13. The CDR3 contains 19 residues. The V gene's germline CDR1 is GEAIGNYY and CDR2 EKD. CDR3 loop: CACDTVAGGFAQYTDKLIF. As DNA, the CDR3 is TGTGCCTGTGACACCGTCGCTGGGGGATTCGCCCAGTACACCGATAAACTCATCTTT.

In this sample, this clone turned up a few times. The protein recorded in TCRdb matches a much larger clone and deviates from this DNA's translation at residue 7, suggesting a read error; the protein here is obtained by translating the DNA. CDR3: CACDTAIIGVGSTDKLIF. CDR3 nucleotides: TGTGCCTGTGACACTGCCATCATTGGGGTGGGGTCCACCGATAAACTCATCTTT. The V call is TRDV2, the J call TRDJ1, with D perhaps matching TRDD3 (5 bases). The CDR3 runs 18 residues. Trimming left V 1 base short and J 1 base short, with 21 bases between. Germline V CDR1 and CDR2: GEAIGNYY, EKD.

The rearrangement uses TRDV2 and TRDJ1; 13 bases line up with TRDD3. The CDR3 contains 20 residues. In germline, CDR1 is GEAIGNYY, CDR2 EKD. Trimming at V came to 3 bases and at J to 0 bases, leaving 15 bases not matched to a gene. The CDR3 DNA sequence: TGTGCCTGTGACGACCTATTACTGGGGGATACGCGGATGTACACCGATAAACTCATCTTT. It yields the protein CACDDLLLGDTRMYTDKLIF.

This clone was found a few times. The chain carries TRDV1 and TRDJ1; 12 bases fit TRDD3. The CDR3 is 20 residues long. Trimming cost V 2 bases and J 0 bases; bases outside gene matches: 13. Germline CDR1 reads TSWWSYY; CDR2 reads QGS. CDR3 sequence: CALGEKLLRLGDTHTDKLIF. CDR3 nucleotides: TGTGCTCTTGGGGAAAAGCTCCTAAGGCTGGGGGATACGCACACCGATAAACTCATCTTT.

A few counts support this clone. The chain has TRDV2 and TRDJ1; 12 nucleotides line up with TRDD3. Looked up from germline, CDR1 is GEAIGNYY and CDR2 is EKD. The V gene end was trimmed by 0 bases and the J gene end by 0 bases; junction bases not matched to a gene: 13. CDR3 length: 20 amino acids. The CDR3 DNA follows: TGTGCCTGTGACACCGTAGGGCTGGGGGATACGGGGATGTACACCGATAAACTCATCTTT. This codes for CACDTVGLGDTGMYTDKLIF.

This clone is deemed medium-sized. This sequence joins TRDV2 and TRDJ3; tentatively, D is TRDD3 (6 bases). Germline CDR1 reads GEAIGNYY; CDR2 reads EKD. The CDR3 consists of 20 residues. V lost 0 bases and J lost 0, with 17 bases in between. CDR3 in DNA: TGTGCCTGTGACACCGGTGGTGGGGGTCTAAGCTCCTGGGACACCCGACAGATGTTTTTC. As protein: CACDTGGGGLSSWDTRQMFF.

The sample holds a few counts of this clone. A much larger clone sits a single nucleotide away, making a read error possible. The CDR3 region is CACDAVGIWGVAGYTDKLIF. The CDR3 nucleotides are TGTGCCTGTGACGCCGTGGGAATCTGGGGTGTAGCGGGGTACACCGATAAACTCATCTTT. This rearrangement joins TRDV2 to TRDJ1; D is perhaps TRDD3 (6 bases). Trimming pared 3 bases from V and 0 bases from J, leaving 28 bases between. Germline CDR1 is GEAIGNYY and CDR2 is EKD. CDR3 length: 20 amino acids.

This clone is medium-sized by share. The chain carries TRDV2 and TRDJ1; the match to TRDD3 covers 10 bases. J was trimmed by 0 bases and V by 3 bases; bases with no gene match: 12. Germline V CDR1 and CDR2: GEAIGNYY, EKD. The CDR3 is 18 amino acids. CDR3: CACDHVLGDEGYTDKLIF. In DNA, the CDR3 is TGTGCCTGTGACCATGTACTGGGGGATGAAGGGTACACCGATAAACTCATCTTT.

This clone was picked up a small number of times. The protein given by TCRdb reflects a much larger clone and differs at residue 5 from this DNA's translation, likely from a read error; the protein shown is the DNA's translation. V gene TRDV2 combines with J gene TRDJ1; TRDD3 matches at 10 bases. The CDR3 has 15 amino acids. Germline assignment: CDR1 GEAIGNYY and CDR2 EKD. Trimming removed 2 bases from V and 1 base from J; junction bases left unmatched: 3. The CDR3 coding sequence is TGTGCCTGTGACATCTGGGGGATAAGCACCGATAAACTCATCTTT. Residues: CACDIWGISTDKLIF.

As to this clone: The protein in TCRdb stems from a much larger clone and differs at residue 7 from this DNA's translation, likely a read error; here the protein is translated from the DNA. The rearrangement joins TRDV2 to TRDJ3; D possibly corresponds to TRDD3 (5 bases). The CDR3 runs 18 residues. Germline CDR1 reads GEAIGNYY; CDR2 reads EKD. V lost 1 base, J lost 0 bases, and 12 bases lay in between. CDR3 in amino acids: CACDTGAPSSWDTRQMFF. The CDR3 nucleotides read TGTGCCTGTGACACGGGGGCCCCGAGCTCCTGGGACACCCGACAGATGTTTTTC.

This clone has more than one count but fewer than ten. A read error is likely here: a far larger clone is one base away. The chain links TRDV2 to TRDJ1; no clear D. The CDR3 has 14 residues. From germline, CDR1 is GEAIGNYY and CDR2 EKD. The CDR3 DNA is TGTGCCCGTGACACGTTGACTAGCGGCGATAAACTCATCTTT. Its protein is CARDTLTSGDKLIF.

This clone was seen a few times. TCRdb records a much larger clone's protein for this DNA, with a difference at residue 6 that likely arises from a read error; the protein given is the translation of the DNA. The rearrangement joins TRDV2 to TRDJ1, with 10 bases matching TRDD3. The germline V gene has CDR1 GEAIGNYY and CDR2 EKD. The CDR3 contains 19 residues. The V segment lost 0 bases and the J segment 0 bases; nucleotides outside the gene matches: 12. The CDR3 is CACDTFSRSTGGYTDKLIF. The CDR3 DNA is TGTGCCTGTGACACCTTTTCCAGGAGTACTGGGGGATACACCGATAAACTCATCTTT.

As concerns this clone: A far larger clone is only one base removed, so a read error is likely. Here the CDR3 reads CACATVELSRNGVTKAPSAKLIF. The CDR3 DNA reads TGTGCCTGTGCCACCGTAGAACTAAGTCGGAATGGGGTAACGAAGGCGCCATCGGCGAAACTCATCTTT. The rearrangement links TRDV2 to TRDJ1; tentatively, D is TRDD3 (5 bases). Germline CDR1 and CDR2: GEAIGNYY and EKD. The CDR3 loop spans 23 amino acids.

With respect to this clone: A much larger clone sits a single nucleotide away, making a read error possible. The chain carries TRDV2 and TRDJ1; a possible D gene is TRDD3 (6 bases). The germline gives CDR1 GEAIGNYY, CDR2 EKD. V gave up 0 bases and J gave up 1 base, with 29 bases separating them. This CDR3 spans 21 amino acids. The CDR3 DNA follows: TGTGCCTGTGACACCGTGGGGGCCAAGACTATGGGGGGTACGTCCACCGATAAACTCATCTTT. It codes for CACDTVGAKTMGGTSTDKLIF.

With regard to this clone: A much larger clone sits a single nucleotide away, making a read error possible. Distinct nucleotide sequences in the sample also encode this CDR3. The V and J genes are TRDV2 and TRDJ1; 7 bases are a match to TRDD3. Trimming removed 3 bases from V and 0 bases from J; junction bases left unmatched: 3. CDR1 GEAIGNYY and CDR2 EKD come from the germline V gene. The CDR3 runs to 14 residues. The CDR3 DNA is TGTGCCTGTGACGCGCTGGGGGACACCGATAAACTCATCTTT. It encodes CACDALGDTDKLIF.

With respect to this clone: The protein held in TCRdb is that of a much larger clone and does not match this DNA's translation at residue 7, likely because of a read error; the protein shown is translated from the DNA. The genes are TRDV2 and TRDJ1; a possible D gene is TRDD2 (5 bases). Per the germline V gene, CDR1 is GEAIGNYY and CDR2 is EKD. The CDR3 runs to 16 residues. The CDR3 here is CACDTVEGLHTDKLIF. The CDR3 DNA follows: TGTGCCTGTGACACGGTGGAGGGCCTACACACTGATAAACTCATCTTT.

As regards this clone: TCRdb assigns this DNA the protein of a much larger clone, which departs from its translation at residue 14; this likely reflects a read error, and the protein shown comes from translating the DNA. V is TRDV2 and J is TRDJ1; perhaps TRDD3 as D (6 bases). The CDR3 runs 16 residues. CDR1 and CDR2 (germline): GEAIGNYY, EKD. The CDR3 DNA reads as TGTGCCTGTGACGAAATGGGGGCTCGAAACTCCGATAAACCCATCTTT. As protein: CACDEMGARNSDKPIF.

This clone appeared a few times. A far larger clone is just one base off, so this is likely a read error. This sample also contains other DNA sequences that code for the same CDR3. This CDR3 reads CACDALTGGYADKLIF. Written as DNA, the CDR3 is TGCGCCTGTGACGCATTAACTGGGGGATACGCCGATAAACTCATCTTT. The chain employs TRDV2 and TRDJ1, with 13 bases lining up with TRDD3. This CDR3 contains 16 residues. Germline CDR1 is GEAIGNYY and CDR2 is EKD.

A few counts support this clone. With only one base between it and a far larger clone, this is likely a read error. The same CDR3 also results from other DNA sequences found in this sample. The V gene is TRDV2, the J gene TRDJ1; TRDD3 is a possible D gene (5 bases). V gave up 3 bases and J gave up 5 bases, with 15 bases separating them. Germline CDR1 is GEAIGNYY and CDR2 is EKD. CDR3 size: 14 residues. CDR3 sequence reads: CACDLTGATDKLIF. CDR3 coding DNA: TGTGCCTGTGACCTCACTGGAGCCACTGATAAACTCATCTTT.

This clone was seen a handful of times. TCRdb records a much larger clone's protein for this DNA, with a difference at residue 9 that likely arises from a read error; the protein given is the translation of the DNA. The gene calls are TRDV2 and TRDJ1; no reliable D call. The CDR3 has 19 amino acids. Germline V gene data show CDR1 as GEAIGNYY and CDR2 as EKD. The V and J ends lost 0 bases and 2 bases respectively, with 24 bases between them. The CDR3 here is CACDTHSWRIPRRTDKLIF. The CDR3 DNA is TGTGCCTGTGACACCCACAGCTGGAGAATCCCTCGTCGGACCGATAAACTCATCTTT.

This clone was observed a few times. V is TRDV1 and J is TRDJ1; D is uncertain. V was shortened by 0 bases and J by 0 bases, with 26 bases between the two germline ends. CDR1 is TSWWSYY, CDR2 QGS, per germline. CDR3 length equals 21 residues. This chain's CDR3 is CALGELVQLAYADLYTDKLIF. The CDR3 nucleotides read TGTGCTCTTGGGGAACTAGTTCAACTTGCGTACGCGGATTTGTACACCGATAAACTCATCTTT.

This clone was seen more than once but under ten times. A far larger clone is one nucleotide away, so this likely arose from a read error. The sample contains more than one DNA sequence encoding this CDR3. The chain has TRDV2 and TRDJ1, with 13 positions matching TRDD3. The CDR3 length is 19 residues. CDR1 and CDR2 from the germline V gene are GEAIGNYY and EKD. The CDR3 nucleotides are TGTGCCTGTGACACCGTGCCCGTACTGGGGGATACGGAGGCCGATAAACTAATCTTT. This codes for CACDTVPVLGDTEADKLIF.

This clone was found a few times. The protein held in TCRdb is that of a much larger clone and does not match this DNA's translation at residue 12, likely because of a read error; the protein shown is translated from the DNA. The chain uses TRDV2 and TRDJ1; no firm D call. Per germline, CDR1 GEAIGNYY and CDR2 EKD. The ends were cut back, 3 bases at V and 2 bases at J, with 21 bases in the middle. The CDR3 runs 17 residues. CDR3: CACDSLKATDPTDKLIF. CDR3 in DNA: TGTGCCTGTGACTCCCTGAAGGCTACGGACCCGACCGATAAACTCATCTTT.